The text below deals with one T cell receptor beta chain. These data are taken from a study of CD8 T cells in Susac syndrome. 0.5 to 1 ug RNA was reverse transcribed with random hexamers. The CDR3 of TCR beta was amplified by immunoSEQ multiplex PCR across 54 Vbeta and 13 Jbeta. TCRdb reanalysed the immunoSEQ multiplex PCR reads using MiXCR and keeps one entry per CDR3 protein. This sample has about 210,000 distinct CDR3 sequences, with around 95% found just once. This sequence originates from a human donor with multiple sclerosis. Sequencing was done on a sample of CD4+ T cells from PBMCs.

Here the CDR3 reads CASSPMDKQETQYF. CDR3 nucleotide sequence: TGTGCCAGCAGCCCAATGGACAAACAAGAGACCCAGTACTTC. J is TRBJ2-5 and V is TRBV3-1; D is possibly TRBD1 (5 bases). CDR1 is LGHDT, CDR2 YNNKEL, per germline (reference sequence). This CDR3 comprises 14 residues. Between the trimmed V and J ends, which lost 4 bases and 2 bases, there was a span of 11 bases.